These T cell receptor beta chains were read from a single sample in a study of long-term antiretroviral therapy in people with HIV. Here immunoSEQ multiplex PCR was the method, and the copy in TCRdb shows in-frame clones only, minus some. The sample records 25,000 to 35,000 clones, about 88% being singletons. Source: unsorted PBMCs, taken 2 years after starting antiretroviral therapy. The receptors shown here come from a man between 50 and 59 years old with HIV. The CDR3 runs from the conserved cysteine through the conserved F or W. Fields, in order: D gene, J gene, clone size, V gene, CDR3 protein, CDR3 DNA. The D gene is left open where the match is weak. Clone sizes are given selectively: once, few, many, or a class where the clone is expanded.

D gene: NA; J gene: TRBJ1-1; clone size: NA; V gene: TRBV11-3; CDR3 protein: CASSSDGQFNTEAFF; CDR3 DNA: TGTGCCAGCAGCTCCGACGGACAATTCAACACTGAAGCTTTCTTT
D gene: NA; J gene: TRBJ2-6; clone size: NA; V gene: TRBV14; CDR3 protein: CASSQLLRAAGANVLTF; CDR3 DNA: TGTGCCAGCAGCCAACTGTTGCGGGCTGCTGGGGCCAACGTCCTGACTTTC
D gene: NA; J gene: TRBJ1-1; clone size: NA; V gene: TRBV7-2; CDR3 protein: CASSLLPGENTEAFF; CDR3 DNA: TGTGCCAGCAGCTTACTACCGGGGGAGAACACTGAAGCTTTCTTT
D gene: NA; J gene: TRBJ1-2; clone size: NA; V gene: TRBV28; CDR3 protein: CASSITGEANYGYTF; CDR3 DNA: TGTGCCAGCAGCATAACGGGGGAAGCTAACTATGGCTACACCTTC
D gene: NA; J gene: TRBJ1-4; clone size: NA; V gene: TRBV19; CDR3 protein: CASSKRDISTNEKLFF; CDR3 DNA: TGTGCCAGTAGTAAACGGGACATCTCAACTAATGAAAAACTGTTTTTT
D gene: TRBD1; J gene: TRBJ1-1; clone size: NA; V gene: TRBV5-1; CDR3 protein: CASSSGQFEAFF; CDR3 DNA: TGCGCCAGCAGCTCGGGACAGTTTGAAGCTTTCTTT
D gene: TRBD1; J gene: TRBJ1-2; clone size: NA; V gene: TRBV11-2; CDR3 protein: CASSLTGGENNYGYTF; CDR3 DNA: TGTGCCAGCAGCTTAACAGGGGGCGAAAATAACTATGGCTACACCTTC
D gene: NA; J gene: TRBJ1-2; clone size: NA; V gene: TRBV28; CDR3 protein: CASSHYQGSYGYTF; CDR3 DNA: TGTGCCAGCAGCCATTACCAGGGGAGCTATGGCTACACCTTC
D gene: TRBD1; J gene: TRBJ2-3; clone size: NA; V gene: TRBV19; CDR3 protein: CASGTGTADTQYF; CDR3 DNA: TGTGCCAGCGGGACAGGGACTGCAGATACGCAGTATTTT
D gene: NA; J gene: TRBJ2-5; clone size: NA; V gene: TRBV6-5; CDR3 protein: CASTAEWSGQETQYF; CDR3 DNA: TGTGCCAGCACCGCGGAATGGAGCGGGCAAGAGACCCAGTACTTC
D gene: NA; J gene: TRBJ2-7; clone size: NA; V gene: TRBV4-1; CDR3 protein: CASSQLDGYEQYF; CDR3 DNA: TGCGCCAGCAGCCAATTAGACGGGTACGAGCAGTACTTC
D gene: TRBD1; J gene: TRBJ1-1; clone size: few; V gene: TRBV20-1; CDR3 protein: CSAERGRTFF; CDR3 DNA: TGCAGTGCCGAAAGGGGGCGGACTTTCTTT
D gene: TRBD1; J gene: TRBJ1-1; clone size: NA; V gene: TRBV7-9; CDR3 protein: CASSEQGALAEAFF; CDR3 DNA: TGTGCCAGCAGCGAACAGGGGGCTCTTGCTGAAGCTTTCTTT
D gene: NA; J gene: TRBJ2-2; clone size: NA; V gene: TRBV28; CDR3 protein: CASSRTSGELFF; CDR3 DNA: TGTGCCAGCAGTAGGACATCCGGGGAGCTGTTTTTT
D gene: NA; J gene: TRBJ2-5; clone size: NA; V gene: TRBV18; CDR3 protein: CASSPRPRRETQYF; CDR3 DNA: TGTGCCAGCTCACCACGTCCTAGAAGAGAGACCCAGTACTTC
D gene: NA; J gene: TRBJ2-1; clone size: NA; V gene: TRBV5-4; CDR3 protein: CASSFPPRSSYNEQFF; CDR3 DNA: TGTGCCAGCAGCTTCCCCCCACGGAGCTCCTACAATGAGCAGTTCTTC
D gene: NA; J gene: TRBJ2-3; clone size: NA; V gene: TRBV10-1; CDR3 protein: CASESTYLEDTQYF; CDR3 DNA: TGCGCCAGCGAATCCACCTACCTAGAAGATACGCAGTATTTT
D gene: TRBD1; J gene: TRBJ2-5; clone size: NA; V gene: TRBV7-9; CDR3 protein: CTTLPGGATKTQYF; CDR3 DNA: TGTACCACGCTCCCAGGGGGCGCTACGAAGACCCAGTACTTC
D gene: NA; J gene: TRBJ1-1; clone size: NA; V gene: TRBV6-1; CDR3 protein: CASSEWQGEAFF; CDR3 DNA: TGTGCCAGCAGTGAGTGGCAGGGTGAAGCTTTCTTT
D gene: TRBD1; J gene: TRBJ1-2; clone size: few; V gene: TRBV5-4; CDR3 protein: CASSIGGTGPFYGYTF; CDR3 DNA: TGTGCCAGCAGCATTGGTGGGACAGGCCCCTTCTATGGCTACACCTTC
D gene: TRBD1; J gene: TRBJ2-5; clone size: NA; V gene: TRBV28; CDR3 protein: CASSLTGGPGETQYF; CDR3 DNA: TGTGCCAGCAGCCTGACAGGGGGGCCTGGGGAGACCCAGTACTTC
D gene: TRBD1; J gene: TRBJ2-7; clone size: NA; V gene: TRBV6-5; CDR3 protein: CASSYWDSYSYEQYF; CDR3 DNA: TGTGCCAGCAGTTACTGGGACAGCTACTCCTACGAGCAGTACTTC
D gene: NA; J gene: TRBJ2-1; clone size: few; V gene: TRBV2; CDR3 protein: CASSEVREQFF; CDR3 DNA: TGTGCCAGCAGTGAAGTACGGGAGCAGTTCTTC
D gene: TRBD1; J gene: TRBJ1-2; clone size: NA; V gene: TRBV10-3; CDR3 protein: CAISEQGASYNYGYTF; CDR3 DNA: TGTGCCATCAGTGAACAGGGGGCAAGTTACAACTATGGCTACACCTTC
D gene: NA; J gene: TRBJ1-5; clone size: NA; V gene: TRBV28; CDR3 protein: CASSPPRGSNQPQHF; CDR3 DNA: TGTGCCAGCAGTCCCCCACGGGGTAGCAATCAGCCCCAGCATTTT
D gene: TRBD1; J gene: TRBJ2-6; clone size: NA; V gene: TRBV19; CDR3 protein: CASRDRSPGANVLTF; CDR3 DNA: TGTGCAAGTAGGGACAGGTCGCCTGGGGCCAACGTCCTGACTTTC
D gene: TRBD1; J gene: TRBJ2-5; clone size: NA; V gene: TRBV19; CDR3 protein: CASSLGQGQETQYF; CDR3 DNA: TGTGCCAGTAGCCTGGGACAGGGCCAAGAGACCCAGTACTTC
D gene: NA; J gene: TRBJ1-5; clone size: NA; V gene: TRBV9; CDR3 protein: CASSVSDQPQHF; CDR3 DNA: TGTGCCAGCAGCGTCTCCGATCAGCCCCAGCATTTT
D gene: NA; J gene: TRBJ1-2; clone size: NA; V gene: TRBV14; CDR3 protein: CASSQGSRDSTF; CDR3 DNA: TGTGCCAGCAGCCAAGGCAGCAGGGATAGCACCTTC
D gene: TRBD2; J gene: TRBJ2-7; clone size: few; V gene: TRBV6-6; CDR3 protein: CASGGASGGLGHF; CDR3 DNA: TGTGCCAGCGGGGGGGCTAGCGGGGGCCTGGGACACTTC
D gene: NA; J gene: TRBJ1-1; clone size: NA; V gene: TRBV2; CDR3 protein: CASRFRRANTEAFF; CDR3 DNA: TGTGCCAGCAGGTTTCGGCGGGCCAACACTGAAGCTTTCTTT
D gene: NA; J gene: TRBJ1-1; clone size: NA; V gene: TRBV11-2; CDR3 protein: CASSLDLGPEAFF; CDR3 DNA: TGTGCCAGCAGCTTAGATCTGGGACCCGAAGCTTTCTTT
D gene: NA; J gene: TRBJ2-7; clone size: NA; V gene: TRBV14; CDR3 protein: CASSPLRTGSDEQYF; CDR3 DNA: TGTGCCAGCAGCCCCCTCAGGACGGGGAGCGACGAGCAGTACTTC
D gene: TRBD1; J gene: TRBJ1-2; clone size: NA; V gene: TRBV27; CDR3 protein: CASSGGGLYGYTF; CDR3 DNA: TGTGCCAGCAGTGGAGGGGGCCTGTATGGCTACACCTTC
D gene: NA; J gene: TRBJ2-5; clone size: NA; V gene: TRBV30; CDR3 protein: CAWRRGETQYF; CDR3 DNA: TGTGCCTGGAGGAGGGGGGAGACCCAGTACTTC
D gene: NA; J gene: TRBJ1-5; clone size: NA; V gene: TRBV19; CDR3 protein: CASSIDRGWGSNQPQHF; CDR3 DNA: TGTGCCAGTAGTATAGATCGGGGGTGGGGTAGCAATCAGCCCCAGCATTTT
D gene: NA; J gene: TRBJ1-1; clone size: NA; V gene: TRBV11-2; CDR3 protein: CASRKRQAGNTEAFF; CDR3 DNA: TGTGCCAGCAGGAAGAGACAGGCCGGGAACACTGAAGCTTTCTTT
D gene: NA; J gene: TRBJ2-6; clone size: NA; V gene: TRBV11-3; CDR3 protein: CASSGAGANVLTF; CDR3 DNA: TGTGCCAGCTCCGGGGCTGGGGCCAACGTCCTGACTTTC
D gene: TRBD2; J gene: TRBJ2-7; clone size: NA; V gene: TRBV7-2; CDR3 protein: CASSSRTSGTYEQYF; CDR3 DNA: TGTGCCAGCAGCTCCCGGACTAGCGGGACCTACGAGCAGTACTTC
D gene: NA; J gene: TRBJ2-7; clone size: NA; V gene: TRBV11-3; CDR3 protein: CASSLRARGYSYEQYF; CDR3 DNA: TGTGCCAGCAGCTTAAGGGCGAGGGGTTACTCCTACGAGCAGTACTTC
D gene: NA; J gene: TRBJ2-3; clone size: NA; V gene: TRBV15; CDR3 protein: CATSSLPYSTDTQYF; CDR3 DNA: TGTGCCACCAGCAGTCTTCCATATAGCACAGATACGCAGTATTTT
D gene: TRBD1; J gene: TRBJ1-3; clone size: NA; V gene: TRBV9; CDR3 protein: CASSVGVGQGNTIYF; CDR3 DNA: TGTGCCAGCAGCGTAGGGGTGGGACAGGGAAACACCATATATTTT
D gene: TRBD2; J gene: TRBJ2-1; clone size: NA; V gene: TRBV25-1; CDR3 protein: CASRYSSGGYDEQFF; CDR3 DNA: TGTGCCAGCAGGTATTCTAGCGGGGGGTACGATGAGCAGTTCTTC
D gene: NA; J gene: TRBJ1-4; clone size: NA; V gene: TRBV28; CDR3 protein: CASSLWEGVGEKLFF; CDR3 DNA: TGTGCCAGCAGTTTATGGGAAGGGGTGGGGGAAAAACTGTTTTTT
D gene: NA; J gene: TRBJ2-1; clone size: NA; V gene: TRBV30; CDR3 protein: CAWRGGSSYNEQFF; CDR3 DNA: TGTGCCTGGAGAGGGGGGAGCTCCTACAATGAGCAGTTCTTC
D gene: NA; J gene: TRBJ1-3; clone size: NA; V gene: TRBV18; CDR3 protein: CASSPLTGFVGNTIYF; CDR3 DNA: TGTGCCAGCTCACCACTAACAGGGTTTGTTGGAAACACCATATATTTT
D gene: NA; J gene: TRBJ1-2; clone size: NA; V gene: TRBV7-9; CDR3 protein: CASSSTASYGYTF; CDR3 DNA: TGTGCCAGCAGCTCAACAGCAAGCTATGGCTACACCTTC
D gene: NA; J gene: TRBJ1-5; clone size: few; V gene: TRBV28; CDR3 protein: CASSFLSPVGRPQHF; CDR3 DNA: TGTGCCAGCAGTTTCCTCTCGCCGGTCGGTAGGCCCCAGCATTTT
D gene: TRBD1; J gene: TRBJ2-7; clone size: NA; V gene: TRBV4-3; CDR3 protein: CASSQRDSSYEQYF; CDR3 DNA: TGCGCCAGCAGCCAAAGGGACAGCTCCTACGAGCAGTACTTC
D gene: NA; J gene: TRBJ2-3; clone size: NA; V gene: TRBV7-2; CDR3 protein: CASSLDFGGHYTQYF; CDR3 DNA: TGTGCCAGCAGCTTAGACTTCGGGGGCCACTATACGCAGTATTTT
D gene: NA; J gene: TRBJ1-5; clone size: few; V gene: TRBV2; CDR3 protein: CASNQGNQPQHF; CDR3 DNA: TGTGCCAGCAATCAAGGCAATCAGCCCCAGCATTTT
D gene: NA; J gene: TRBJ2-3; clone size: once; V gene: TRBV5-1; CDR3 protein: CASSWGYRVSTDTQYF; CDR3 DNA: TGCGCCAGCAGCTGGGGATACAGGGTTAGCACAGATACGCAGTATTTT
D gene: NA; J gene: TRBJ2-7; clone size: NA; V gene: TRBV11-2; CDR3 protein: CASSLTALARYEQYF; CDR3 DNA: TGTGCCAGCAGCCTCACGGCCCTAGCGCGGTACGAGCAGTACTTC
D gene: NA; J gene: TRBJ1-5; clone size: NA; V gene: TRBV9; CDR3 protein: CASSPGLLHQPQHF; CDR3 DNA: TGTGCCAGCAGCCCCGGACTCCTCCATCAGCCCCAGCATTTT
D gene: TRBD1; J gene: TRBJ1-5; clone size: NA; V gene: TRBV7-2; CDR3 protein: CASSSRQGDQPQHF; CDR3 DNA: TGTGCCAGCAGCTCGAGACAGGGGGATCAGCCCCAGCATTTT
D gene: NA; J gene: TRBJ2-7; clone size: NA; V gene: TRBV5-5; CDR3 protein: CASSPPGRSYEQYF; CDR3 DNA: TGTGCCAGCAGCCCACCTGGGAGATCCTACGAGCAGTACTTC
D gene: TRBD1; J gene: TRBJ1-4; clone size: NA; V gene: TRBV5-1; CDR3 protein: CASSRTGGGSNEKLFF; CDR3 DNA: TGCGCCAGCAGCCGCACAGGGGGCGGTAGTAATGAAAAACTGTTTTTT
D gene: NA; J gene: TRBJ2-7; clone size: NA; V gene: TRBV4-3; CDR3 protein: CASSQDEWRQDSYEQYF; CDR3 DNA: TGCGCCAGCAGCCAAGATGAATGGAGACAGGACTCCTACGAGCAGTACTTC
D gene: NA; J gene: TRBJ1-2; clone size: once; V gene: TRBV29-1; CDR3 protein: CSVEVPRNYGYTF; CDR3 DNA: TGCAGCGTTGAAGTACCCAGGAACTATGGCTACACCTTC
D gene: TRBD1; J gene: TRBJ2-5; clone size: NA; V gene: TRBV28; CDR3 protein: CASKRRDRVGETQYF; CDR3 DNA: TGTGCCAGCAAACGTAGGGACAGGGTGGGAGAGACCCAGTACTTC